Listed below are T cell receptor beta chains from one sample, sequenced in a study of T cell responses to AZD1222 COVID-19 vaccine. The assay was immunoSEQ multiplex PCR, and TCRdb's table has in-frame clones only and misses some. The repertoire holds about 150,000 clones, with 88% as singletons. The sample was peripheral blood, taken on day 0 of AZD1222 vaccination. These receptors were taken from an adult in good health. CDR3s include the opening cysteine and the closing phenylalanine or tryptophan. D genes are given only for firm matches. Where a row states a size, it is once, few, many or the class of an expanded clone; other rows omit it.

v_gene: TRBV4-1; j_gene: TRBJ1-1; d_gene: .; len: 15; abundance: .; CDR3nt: TGCGCCAGCAGCCCCCACGGGCAGGGGAACACTGAAGCTTTCTTT; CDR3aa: CASSPHGQGNTEAFF
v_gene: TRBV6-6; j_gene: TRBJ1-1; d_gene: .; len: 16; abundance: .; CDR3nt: TGTGCCAGCAGTTCGGGTCGGTCAGGGACGAACACTGAAGCTTTCTTT; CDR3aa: CASSSGRSGTNTEAFF
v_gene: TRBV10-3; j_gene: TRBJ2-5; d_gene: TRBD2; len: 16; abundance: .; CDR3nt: TGTGCCATCAGTGAGTCGGGCGGGGGGAGCCAAGAGACCCAGTACTTC; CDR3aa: CAISESGGGSQETQYF
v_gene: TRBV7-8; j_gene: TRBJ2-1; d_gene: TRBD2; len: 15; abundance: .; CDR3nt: TGTGCCAGCAGCTTAACTAGCGGGGGGGAAAGTGAGCAGTTCTTC; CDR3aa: CASSLTSGGESEQFF
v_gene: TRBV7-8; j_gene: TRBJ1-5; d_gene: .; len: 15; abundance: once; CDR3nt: TGTGCCAGCAGCTTAGGGAGGAATAGCAATCAGCCCCAGCATTTT; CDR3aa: CASSLGRNSNQPQHF
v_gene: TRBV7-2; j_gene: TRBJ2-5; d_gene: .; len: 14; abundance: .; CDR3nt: TGTGCCAGCAGCTTGGGGGGCCTAGGTGAGACCCAGTACTTC; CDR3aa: CASSLGGLGETQYF
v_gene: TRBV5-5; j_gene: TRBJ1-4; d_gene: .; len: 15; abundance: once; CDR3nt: TGTGCCAGCAGCTTGGATATGGGGACTAATGAAAAACTGTTTTTT; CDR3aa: CASSLDMGTNEKLFF
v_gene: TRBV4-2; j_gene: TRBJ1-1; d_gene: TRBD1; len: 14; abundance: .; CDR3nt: TGTGCCAGCAGCCAAGAACAGGGGATCCCTGAAGCTTTCTTT; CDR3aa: CASSQEQGIPEAFF
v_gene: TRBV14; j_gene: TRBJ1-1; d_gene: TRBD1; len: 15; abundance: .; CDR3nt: TGTGCCAGCAGCCTGAGACAGGGAAGCGCGGTGAGAGCTTTCTTT; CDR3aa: CASSLRQGSAVRAFF
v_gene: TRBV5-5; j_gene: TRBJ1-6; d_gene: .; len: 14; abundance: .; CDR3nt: TGTGCCAGCAGCTTGGAACAGTATAATTCACCCCTCCACTTT; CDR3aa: CASSLEQYNSPLHF
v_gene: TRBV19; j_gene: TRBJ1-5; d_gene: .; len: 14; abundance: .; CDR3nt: TGTGCCAGTAGTATAATAACAAAGAATCAGCCCCAGCATTTT; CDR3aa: CASSIITKNQPQHF
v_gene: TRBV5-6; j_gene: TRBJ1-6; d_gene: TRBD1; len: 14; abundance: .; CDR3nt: TGTGCCAGCGACAGGGGGAGAGGAAATTCACCCCTCCACTTT; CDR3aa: CASDRGRGNSPLHF
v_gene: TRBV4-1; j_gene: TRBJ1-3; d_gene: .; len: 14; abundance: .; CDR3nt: TGCGCCAGCAGCCAAGTGGGGGCTGGAAACACCATATATTTT; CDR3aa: CASSQVGAGNTIYF
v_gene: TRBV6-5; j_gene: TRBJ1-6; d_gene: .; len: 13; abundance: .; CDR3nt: TGTGCCAGCAGTTACTCCGCGAGGTCACCCCTCCACTTT; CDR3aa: CASSYSARSPLHF
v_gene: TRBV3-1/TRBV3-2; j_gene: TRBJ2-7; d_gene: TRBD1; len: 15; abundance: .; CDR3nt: TGTGCCAGCAGGCGGACAGGGGGCGACATTTACGAGCAGTACTTC; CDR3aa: CASRRTGGDIYEQYF
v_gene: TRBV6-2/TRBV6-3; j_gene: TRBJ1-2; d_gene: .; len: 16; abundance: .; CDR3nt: TGTGCCAGCAGCCCTTTTGTGGGGGCCGCAGGATATGGCTACACCTTC; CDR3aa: CASSPFVGAAGYGYTF
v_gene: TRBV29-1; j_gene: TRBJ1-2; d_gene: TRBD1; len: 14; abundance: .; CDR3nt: TGCAGCGTTGAACTAAACAGGGGAACCTATGGCTACACCTTC; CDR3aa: CSVELNRGTYGYTF
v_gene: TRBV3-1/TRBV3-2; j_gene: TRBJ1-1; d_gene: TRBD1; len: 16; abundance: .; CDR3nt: TGTGCCAGCAGCCCTCCAGGGGGCGGTGGGAACACTGAAGCTTTCTTT; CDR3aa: CASSPPGGGGNTEAFF
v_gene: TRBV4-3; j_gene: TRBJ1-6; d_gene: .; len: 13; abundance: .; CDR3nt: TGCGCCAGCAGGTACGAGAATAATTCACCCCTCCACTTT; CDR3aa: CASRYENNSPLHF
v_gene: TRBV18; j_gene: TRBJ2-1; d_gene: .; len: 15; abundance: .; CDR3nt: TGTGCCAGCTCACCAGGGCGGTCTGCCTACAATGAGCAGTTCTTC; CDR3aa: CASSPGRSAYNEQFF
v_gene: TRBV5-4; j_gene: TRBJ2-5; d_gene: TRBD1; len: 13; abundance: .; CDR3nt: TGTGCCAGCAGCAAGGACAGGAAGGAGACCCAGTACTTC; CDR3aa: CASSKDRKETQYF
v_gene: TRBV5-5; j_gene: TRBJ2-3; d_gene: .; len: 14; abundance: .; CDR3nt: TGTGCCAGCAGCTTGGACCGAAGCACAGATACGCAGTATTTT; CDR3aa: CASSLDRSTDTQYF
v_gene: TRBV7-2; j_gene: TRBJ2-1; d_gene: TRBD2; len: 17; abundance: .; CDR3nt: TGTGCCAGCAGCTTACAGTCTAGCGGGGGGTCCTACAATGAGCAGTTCTTC; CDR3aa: CASSLQSSGGSYNEQFF
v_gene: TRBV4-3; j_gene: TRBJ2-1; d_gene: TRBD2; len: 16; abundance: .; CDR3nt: TGCGCCAGCAGCCAAGATGAGGGTCGGGGGGACAATGAGCAGTTCTTC; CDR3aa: CASSQDEGRGDNEQFF
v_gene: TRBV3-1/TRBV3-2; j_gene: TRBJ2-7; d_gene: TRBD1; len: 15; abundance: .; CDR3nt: TGTGCCAGCAGCCCGGACAGGGTTATGCCCTACGAGCAGTACTTC; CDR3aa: CASSPDRVMPYEQYF
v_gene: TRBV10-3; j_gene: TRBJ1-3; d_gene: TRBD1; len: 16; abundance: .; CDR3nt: TGTGCCATAAGTGCCCCGGGACAGGCCTCTGGAAACACCATATATTTT; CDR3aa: CAISAPGQASGNTIYF
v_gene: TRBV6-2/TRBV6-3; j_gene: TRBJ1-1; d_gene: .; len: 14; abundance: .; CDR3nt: TGTGCCAGCAGTTTTCCAGGGCGGGGGACTGAAGCTTTCTTT; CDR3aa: CASSFPGRGTEAFF
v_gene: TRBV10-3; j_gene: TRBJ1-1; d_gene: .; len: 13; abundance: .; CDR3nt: TGTGCCATCACCAATAAGGTGGACACTGAAGCTTTCTTT; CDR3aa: CAITNKVDTEAFF
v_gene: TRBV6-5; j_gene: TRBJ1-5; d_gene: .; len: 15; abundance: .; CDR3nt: TGTGCCAGCAGTTACTCGGCCTTAGCAAATCAGCCCCAGCATTTT; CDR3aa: CASSYSALANQPQHF
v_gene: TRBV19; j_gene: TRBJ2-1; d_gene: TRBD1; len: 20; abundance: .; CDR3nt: TGTGCCAGTAGTTTATATTCCTCTGGCGGGACAGGAACCTTCTGGAATGAGCAGTTCTTC; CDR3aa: CASSLYSSGGTGTFWNEQFF
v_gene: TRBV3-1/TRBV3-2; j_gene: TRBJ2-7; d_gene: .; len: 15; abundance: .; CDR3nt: TGTGCCAGCAGCGGAGCAGGGACGGCTTCCTACGAGCAGTACTTC; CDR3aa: CASSGAGTASYEQYF
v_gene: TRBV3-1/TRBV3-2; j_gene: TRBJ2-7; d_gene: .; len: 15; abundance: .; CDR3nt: TGTGCCAGCAGCCAACTCGGGCAGGGCCAATACGAGCAGTACTTC; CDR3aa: CASSQLGQGQYEQYF